Given below is one TCR beta chain in context. The antigen it recognizes is unknown. Base qualities are not at hand, and no much larger clone is one base apart. Libraries were constructed by the immunoSEQ multiplex PCR assay. The multiplex PCR relied on a mix of 60 forward primers for TCR Vbeta segments and 13 reverse primers for TCR Jbeta segments. The CDR3 region of rearranged TCR beta genes was amplified from genomic DNA with a multiplex PCR assay. On the Illumina HiSeq System, the amplified TCR beta libraries were sequenced as 87-base-pair reads. Processing in the source paper ran as follows. In a later analysis, tens of millions of unique TCR beta chains were counted across the 500 to 700 repertoires, and roughly 11 million of these chains were shared by at least two donors. Raw reads were error-corrected and collapsed into unique sequences by a nearest-neighbor algorithm in which closely related sequences were merged to remove PCR and sequencing errors. V, D and J gene segments were assigned by aligning CDR3 sequences to IMGT reference sequences. For a sequence to be retained, at least a six-nucleotide match to both a V gene segment and a J gene segment was required. Rearrangements were classified as productive when the CDR3 lacked stop codons and remained in frame with V and J, and all other rearrangements were classified as non-productive. Following IMGT convention, CDR3 was defined as the stretch from the second conserved V-encoded cysteine up to the conserved J-encoded phenylalanine. The earlier analysis of 450 to 750 of the donors excluded any sequence lacking an unambiguous match to a single V gene segment. In an earlier analysis of approximately 550 of the donors, V segments were called functional above 56.7% productive rearrangements and were called segregating when the between-donor standard deviation exceeded 5%. To diagnose cytomegalovirus status from the catalog of TCR beta chain sequences, a statistical classification framework was built. A later analysis assigned V and J genes by comparing TCR nucleotide sequences with IMGT/GENE-DB human TR gene sequences. Using the TCRdist pipeline, a later analysis assigned CDR3 sequences along with most-parsimonious VDJ recombination scenarios. A later analysis defined each TCR beta chain by its CDR3 amino acid sequence plus V-gene family, and excluded reads lacking a unique V-gene family. As a way to deal with suspected cross-contamination and a sequencing artifact, a later analysis dropped over 550 nucleotide sequences that were highly shared and had low generation probability. For each public chain, a later analysis derived a clonal expansion index from normalized ranks of inferred template counts within each repertoire. Generation probabilities in a later analysis came from a VDJ recombination model fitted to out-of-frame rearrangements, and those results were checked against IGoR. In a later analysis, TCR-TCR, TCR-HLA and TCR-CMV co-occurrence was scored with hypergeometric tests, and a repertoire-size bias correction was applied to TCR pairs. In a later analysis, false discovery rates were estimated by permuting HLA or CMV assignments 20 times. In a later analysis, co-occurring TCRs were grouped using DBSCAN, with TCRdist sequence similarity added in when clustering inside HLA-allele-positive subsets. Repertoires with fewer than 30,000 or more than 120,000 public chains, plus five repertoires with anomalous nucleotide sharing, were excluded from co-occurrence clustering. The source is immuneACCESS, and TCRdb retained only in-frame sequences with V and J called. Part of the clones is not carried over; for the studies checked, unresolved V genes explain less than half of this, and the remainder is unexplained. From that table come the V and J calls and clone size; the DNA was used to work out D and trimming. This sample has around 90,000 clones in its table, and 85% of those were observed once. The ten largest clones take up less than 8% of the sample.

The cohort consisted of 600 to 700 healthy bone marrow donors. Cohort members were all nominally healthy when sampled, although unrecorded immune exposures were likely present. The donor was CMV seropositive and belonged to the group of over 250 seropositive cohort members. A peripheral blood sample was provided by each donor, and peripheral blood mononuclear cells were used for TCR beta sequencing. The Qiagen DNeasy Blood Extraction Kit was used to extract genomic DNA from the blood cell samples. The trim is 6 bases for V and 3 bases for J, with a gap of 10 bases between the germline ends. The germline V gene supplies CDR1 SGHTS and CDR2 YDEGEE. The CDR3 runs 12 amino acids, cysteine and phenylalanine included. Only the CDR3 DNA stays, 36 bases, in frame from base 1. The data were obtained in a study of cytomegalovirus exposure and HLA in healthy donors (TCRdb year 2017). About the investigation overall: In an earlier analysis of under 750 of the donors, 250 to 350 Gb of sequence data and 90 million to 130 million unique TCR beta sequences from roughly 190 million T cells were reported. About 300 gigabases of sequencing data and approximately 93 million unique TCR sequences were included in an early release covering 550 to 650 HLA-typed donors. Among the approximately 400 genotyped donors, approximately 77% belonged to the genetic ancestry cluster associated with self-reported Caucasian donors. The study was designed to test whether signatures of past pathogen exposure could be identified by cataloging public T cell receptors. Using immunosequencing, the study profiled T cell repertoires from around 680 subjects and related those repertoires to cytomegalovirus serostatus. Along with the approximately 700-subject first cohort, a separate validation cohort of approximately 110 different subjects was used. High-throughput TCR immunosequencing, statistical association of individual TCRs with disease status, and machine learning were combined to predict cytomegalovirus infection status. A later analysis re-analyzed previously published TCR beta repertoires from 600 to 850 donors and added high-resolution HLA genotyping to study TCR occurrence patterns. The later analysis used no new phenotypic data to find candidate immune exposures, relying instead on TCR beta sequences and their occurrence across donors. An earlier analysis of about 620 of the donors applied high-throughput TCR beta sequencing to assess whether each TCR beta V gene segment acted as functional or pseudogenic. Donor age, sex, ethnicity and CMV serostatus were compiled together with the repertoire data. A later genetic analysis used genome-wide SNP genotypes for 398 of the 666 donors, treating that subset as a discovery cohort. All discovery cohort repertoires had been generated on a single sequencing platform. Class I and class II HLA loci were covered by the typing at four-digit resolution. The number of donors typed differed by locus, with roughly 620-630 for A, B, C, DRB1 and DQB1, more than 500 for DQA1, 600 to 610 for DPA1, and about 450 for DPB1. Roughly 5 DR-DQ haplotypes were treated as single units for association and clustering because of strong linkage in the cohort. On average, about 240,000 unique TCR beta nucleotide sequences were sequenced per donor among a few hundred genotyped donors of the cohort, with about 19% of those sequences being non-productive.

The research as a whole found: Roughly uniform sequencing depth across donors was assumed in presence/absence analyses, although this assumption may not hold. A further reported finding was that TCR beta sequences accurately predicted the HLA-A and HLA-B alleles for most subjects in the first cohort. A few of the identified cytomegalovirus-associated TCR beta chains were confirmed in vitro to be specific for cytomegalovirus antigens. A later genetic analysis associated a missense DCLRE1C variant with V-gene and J-gene trimming of TCR beta chains, and an independent cohort replicated the association. In an earlier analysis of around 500 of the donors, most TCR beta V segments appeared in productive rearrangements about 90% or about 30% of the time, broadly matching IMGT annotations. Correlated functional status among segregating V segments might be attributable to linkage disequilibrium, but an unknown experimental factor could not be ruled out. The classifier was reported to diagnose cytomegalovirus status with high specificity and sensitivity in both the original cohort and the validation cohort. According to a later genetic analysis, donors in an Asian-associated ancestry cluster had fewer N-insertions in productive TCRs than the approximately 670-donor mean. According to a later analysis, most CMV-associated TCR beta chains appeared to be HLA-restricted, and the HLA associations seemed to be driven largely by CMV exposure. The only immune exposure information available for the cohort was CMV serostatus. Assigning TCR associations to individual alleles was difficult when HLA alleles, especially DR and DQ, strongly co-occurred. The sequencing pipeline was judged likely to have produced a cluster of highly shared sequence variants as a technical artifact. A later analysis associated approximately 17,000 TCR beta sequences with specific HLA alleles at a false discovery rate of 0.05. A later analysis reported that several top co-occurrence clusters appeared linked to parvovirus B19, influenza, CMV and Epstein-Barr virus. Some IMGT-functional V segments, including TRBV6-2 and TRBV6-3, could not be distinguished by the 87-base-pair reads and were therefore excluded. A later analysis found that HLA-associated TCR beta chains were more clonally expanded and had lower generation probabilities than equally common non-associated chains. In a later analysis, the rate of TCR association differed among HLA loci, with DRB1 alleles having the most associated TCRs and HLA-C alleles having the fewest. Across donors, most TCR sequences were observed very rarely, whereas some public TCRs were present in many individuals. This cohort had only TCR beta chains sequenced, and the lack of alpha or paired-chain data limited which features could be detected. Because some donors lacked HLA typing at each locus, the association tests relied only on the typed subset. The authors suggested that the approach could potentially be generalized to other disease states and immunological phenotypes. Because counts were too low, 15 to 20 rarely observed V segments, including chromosome 9 orphons, were excluded from the earlier analysis of 500 to 700 of the donors. A total of some 180 TCR beta chains were listed by the study as associated with cytomegalovirus.

The specimen was PBMCs. This sequence originates from a man aged 35-49 years in good health and CMV-seropositive. The rearranged segments are TRBV5-8 and TRBJ2-7; the D segment could be TRBD1, given 5 matching bases. The DNA sequence follows: TGTGCCAGCATAGGACACTTCTACGAGCAGTACTTC. Its protein reads: CASIGHFYEQYF. With the portions outside the CDR3 filled from the reference TRBV5-8 and TRBJ2-7 genes, the complete variable region becomes EAGVTQSPTHLIKTRGQQATLRCSPISGHTSVYWYQQALGLGLQFLLWYDEGEERNRGNFPPRFSGRQFPNYSSELNVNALELEDSALYLCASIGHFYEQYFGPGTRLTVT.